This is a list of T cell receptor beta chains from one sample in a study of cytomegalovirus exposure and HLA in healthy donors. The data were produced by immunoSEQ multiplex PCR, yet TCRdb's version contains in-frame clones alone and is incomplete. The data show 150,000 to 200,000 clones, with around 73% seen just once and 1.4% held by the top ten. What was sequenced was PBMCs. These TCRs come from a male donor in good health and CMV-seronegative. Each CDR3 is given without its conserved first and last residue. Size values are once, few and many counts, or a class for expanded clones, and some rows have none.

CDR3 protein | clone size | V gene
ASSPTGELF | - | TRBV7-9
ASSLGTGGSGELF | - | TRBV4-3
SVRGQGMNTEAF | - | TRBV29-1
ASSYQQNLEQF | - | TRBV7-2
ASSRLAGADEQY | - | TRBV11-1
ASSSGSNQPQH | - | TRBV5-6
ASSLARTSGGRNEQF | once | TRBV5-4
ASSGSDIEEAF | - | TRBV6-1
ASSQAGSGEKLF | once | TRBV4-3
ASSTIDSTIQY | - | TRBV5-1
ASSTRPGSPRFYEQY | - | TRBV5-1
ASSLRLAGVNEQF | - | TRBV4-2
ASSYQGGEKLF | once | TRBV6-5